Sequencing of this TCR beta chain was carried out in a study of blood T cell repertoires in COVID-19. Study at large: Sites in the United States, Italy and Spain provided acute and convalescent COVID-19 samples. T cells, B-cell-depleted T cells, or PBMCs supplied cDNA or gDNA.

This clone was recorded only once. Original processing notes: Estimation of nucleated cell counts relied on the amplification of reference gene primers. Clones were read by immunoSEQ multiplex PCR, and TCRdb kept only the in-frame ones, dropping some. That table furnishes V, J and clone size, whereas the DNA furnished D and trimming. The sample carries about 100,000 clones, 85% to 90% recorded once. The TCR originated in a human donor in a cohort sampled during active COVID-19. Sequencing input: peripheral blood.

CDR3 nucleotide sequence: TGTGCCAGCCCACGGAGGACCACCGGGGAGCTGTTTTTT. Amino acids: CASPRRTTGELFF. This chain links TRBV6-5 with TRBJ2-2, with D perhaps TRBD2 (5 bases). This CDR3 is built from 13 residues. Trimming took 8 bases from V and 4 from J, leaving 11 bases between them. Germline-derived CDR1 and CDR2 are MNHEY and SVGAGI.